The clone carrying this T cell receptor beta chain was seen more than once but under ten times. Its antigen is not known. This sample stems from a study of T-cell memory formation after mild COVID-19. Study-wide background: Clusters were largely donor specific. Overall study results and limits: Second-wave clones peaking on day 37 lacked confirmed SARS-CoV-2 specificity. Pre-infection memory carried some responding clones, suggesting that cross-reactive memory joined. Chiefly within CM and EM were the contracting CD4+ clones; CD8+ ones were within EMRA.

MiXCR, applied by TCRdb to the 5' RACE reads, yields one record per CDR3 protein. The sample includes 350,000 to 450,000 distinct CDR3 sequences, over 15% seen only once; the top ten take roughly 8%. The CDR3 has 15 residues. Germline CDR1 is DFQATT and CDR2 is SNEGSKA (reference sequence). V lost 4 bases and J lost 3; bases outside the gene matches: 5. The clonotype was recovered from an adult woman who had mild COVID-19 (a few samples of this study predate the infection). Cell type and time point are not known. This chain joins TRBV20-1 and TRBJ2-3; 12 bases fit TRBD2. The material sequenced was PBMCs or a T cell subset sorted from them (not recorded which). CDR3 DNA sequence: TGCAGTGCTACCCTAGCGGGGGGGCCAACAGATACGCAGTATTTT. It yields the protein CSATLAGGPTDTQYF.